Sequencing of this T cell receptor beta chain was carried out in a study of identifying expanded T cells in peripheral blood. Study-level results: Approximately 1.2 clones differed between technical replicates, versus 16.4 and 19 over time. Across healthy donors, higher total template counts meant significantly greater approximately 2-week count variance.

Germline trimming cut 5 bases from V and 7 bases from J; bases unmatched to any gene: 1. The length of the CDR3 is 12 residues. Germline values: CDR1 MNHEY, CDR2 SVGAGI. During the collection period, no donor immune events like infections were recorded. Assay used: immunoSEQ multiplex PCR; TCRdb lists only in-frame clones, some missing. The profile covers 80,000 to 90,000 clones, with about nine tenths appearing a single time and around 2.7% taken by the ten largest. On this clone itself: Its antigen remains unknown.

The source material was blood. This chain uses TRBV6-5 with TRBJ2-1, with 8 bases identical to TRBD1. This receptor was obtained from a person aged 18 to 70 in good health. CDR3 nucleotides: TGTGCCAGCAGTAGGACAGGGAATGAGCAGTTCTTC. This translates into CASSRTGNEQFF.